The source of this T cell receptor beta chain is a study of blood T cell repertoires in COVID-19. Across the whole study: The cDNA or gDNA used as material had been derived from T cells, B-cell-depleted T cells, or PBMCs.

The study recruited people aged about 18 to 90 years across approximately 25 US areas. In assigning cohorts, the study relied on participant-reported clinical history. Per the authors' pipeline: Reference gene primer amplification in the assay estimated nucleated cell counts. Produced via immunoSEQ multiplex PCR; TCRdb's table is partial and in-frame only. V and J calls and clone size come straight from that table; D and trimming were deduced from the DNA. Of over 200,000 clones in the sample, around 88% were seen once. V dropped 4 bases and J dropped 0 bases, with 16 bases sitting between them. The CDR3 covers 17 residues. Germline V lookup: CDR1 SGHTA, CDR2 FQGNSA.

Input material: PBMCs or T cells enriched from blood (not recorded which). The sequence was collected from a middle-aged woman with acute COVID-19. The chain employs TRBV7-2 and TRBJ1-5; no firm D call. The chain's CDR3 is CASSSSRGPYSNQPQHF. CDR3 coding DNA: TGTGCCAGCAGCTCTAGTCGGGGTCCATATAGCAATCAGCCCCAGCATTTT.